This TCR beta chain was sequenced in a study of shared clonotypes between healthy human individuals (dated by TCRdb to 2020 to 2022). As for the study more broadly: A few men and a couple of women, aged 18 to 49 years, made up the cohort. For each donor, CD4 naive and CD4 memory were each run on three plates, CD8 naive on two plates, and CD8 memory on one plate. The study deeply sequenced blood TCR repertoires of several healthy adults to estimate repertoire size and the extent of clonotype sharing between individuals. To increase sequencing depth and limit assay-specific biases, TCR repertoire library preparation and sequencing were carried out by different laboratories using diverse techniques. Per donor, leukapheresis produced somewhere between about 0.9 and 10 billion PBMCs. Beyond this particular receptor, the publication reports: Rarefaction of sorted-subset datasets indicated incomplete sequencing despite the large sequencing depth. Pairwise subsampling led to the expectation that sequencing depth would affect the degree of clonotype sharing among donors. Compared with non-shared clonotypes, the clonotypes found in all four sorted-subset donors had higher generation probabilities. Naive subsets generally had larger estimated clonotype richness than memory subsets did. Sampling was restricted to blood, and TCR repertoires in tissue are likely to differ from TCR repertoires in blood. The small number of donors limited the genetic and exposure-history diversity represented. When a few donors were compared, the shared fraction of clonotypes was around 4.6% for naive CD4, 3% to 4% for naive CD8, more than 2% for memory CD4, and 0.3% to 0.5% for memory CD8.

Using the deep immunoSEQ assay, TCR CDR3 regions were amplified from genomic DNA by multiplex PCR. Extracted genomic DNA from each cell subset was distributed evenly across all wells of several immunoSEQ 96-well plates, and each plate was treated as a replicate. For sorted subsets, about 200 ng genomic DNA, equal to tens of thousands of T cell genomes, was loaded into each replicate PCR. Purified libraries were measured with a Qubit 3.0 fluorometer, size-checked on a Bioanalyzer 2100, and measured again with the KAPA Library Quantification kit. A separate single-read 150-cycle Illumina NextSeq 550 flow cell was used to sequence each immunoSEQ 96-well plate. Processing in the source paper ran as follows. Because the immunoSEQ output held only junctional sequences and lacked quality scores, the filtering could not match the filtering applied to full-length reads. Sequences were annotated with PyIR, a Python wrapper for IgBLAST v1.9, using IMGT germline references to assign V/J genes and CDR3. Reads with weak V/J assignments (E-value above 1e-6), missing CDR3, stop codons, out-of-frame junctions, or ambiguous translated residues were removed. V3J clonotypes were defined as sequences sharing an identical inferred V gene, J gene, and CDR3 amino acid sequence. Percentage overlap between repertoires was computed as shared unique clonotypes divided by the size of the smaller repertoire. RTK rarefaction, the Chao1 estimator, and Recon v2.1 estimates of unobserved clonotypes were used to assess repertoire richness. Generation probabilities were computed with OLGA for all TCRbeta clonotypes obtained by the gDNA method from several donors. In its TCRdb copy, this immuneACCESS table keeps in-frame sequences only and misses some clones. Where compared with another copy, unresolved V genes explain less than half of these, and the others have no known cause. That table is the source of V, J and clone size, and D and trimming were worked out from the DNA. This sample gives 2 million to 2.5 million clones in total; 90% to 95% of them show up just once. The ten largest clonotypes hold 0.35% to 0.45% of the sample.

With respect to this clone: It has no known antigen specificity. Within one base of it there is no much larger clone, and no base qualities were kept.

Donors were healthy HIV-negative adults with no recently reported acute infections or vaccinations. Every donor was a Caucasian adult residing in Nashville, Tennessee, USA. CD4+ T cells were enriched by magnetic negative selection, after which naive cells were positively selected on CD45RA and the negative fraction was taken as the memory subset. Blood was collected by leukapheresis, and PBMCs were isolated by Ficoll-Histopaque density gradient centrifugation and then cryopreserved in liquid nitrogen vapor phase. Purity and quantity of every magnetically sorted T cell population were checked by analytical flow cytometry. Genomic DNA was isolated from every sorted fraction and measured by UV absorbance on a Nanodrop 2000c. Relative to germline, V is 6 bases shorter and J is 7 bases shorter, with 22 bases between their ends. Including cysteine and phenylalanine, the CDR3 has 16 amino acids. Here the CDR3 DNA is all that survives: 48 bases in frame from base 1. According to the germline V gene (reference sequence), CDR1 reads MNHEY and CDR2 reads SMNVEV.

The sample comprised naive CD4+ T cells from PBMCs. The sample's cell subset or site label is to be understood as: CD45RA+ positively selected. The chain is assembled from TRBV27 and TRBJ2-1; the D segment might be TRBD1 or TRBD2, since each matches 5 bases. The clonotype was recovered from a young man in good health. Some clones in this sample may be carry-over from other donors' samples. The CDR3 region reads CASSSEVGRVRNEQFF. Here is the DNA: TGTGCCAGCAGCTCAGAGGTGGGACGGGTAAGGAATGAGCAGTTCTTC.